This TCR beta chain originates from a study of blood T cell repertoires in COVID-19. Generated by immunoSEQ multiplex PCR, the TCRdb table keeps only in-frame clones and is missing some. Of over 300,000 clones listed, about 90% were seen once; the top ten hold 0.95% to 1.5%. The sequence came from a man in his forties with acute or convalescent COVID-19. The source material was peripheral blood.

CDR3 nucleotide sequence: TGTGCCAGCAGCTCCGTGGTACGGGAGCAGTACTTC. Translated, it gives CASSSVVREQYF. This sequence joins TRBV5-5 and TRBJ2-7; D remains ambiguous. Germline assignment: CDR1 SGHKS and CDR2 YYEKEE (reference sequence). The CDR3 sequence is 12 residues long. Trimming took off 3 bases at V and 7 bases at J, with 11 bases between the two ends.